This T cell receptor (beta chain) was recorded in a study of blood T cell repertoires in COVID-19. Unmatched junction bases numbered 1, after V lost 4 bases and J lost 2 bases. The length of the CDR3 is 14 residues. CDR1 is MNHEY and CDR2 is SVGAGI in the germline V gene. Authors' methods: The assay estimated nucleated cells by amplifying reference gene primers. Sequencing used immunoSEQ multiplex PCR; TCRdb keeps in-frame clones, though not all of them. V and J calls and clone size are copied from that table; D and trimming were computed from the DNA. The table has some 310,000 clones, over 75% seen once; the top ten hold 1%.

The sequencing sample was made of peripheral blood. The sequence was collected from a man aged 50 or older with active or convalescent COVID-19. The J gene is TRBJ2-5, the V gene TRBV6-5; 10 bases agree with TRBD2. The CDR3 bases are TGTGCCAGCAGTTTTAGCGGGGGGCAAGAGACCCAGTACTTC. This sequence encodes CASSFSGGQETQYF.